Listed here is a single T cell receptor beta chain. Antigen specificity is unknown. The CDR3 length is 15 residues. Germline-derived CDR1 and CDR2 are SGHVS and FQNEAQ. V lost 1 base and J lost 2, with 9 bases in between. TCRdb used MiXCR to reprocess the reads, holding one entry per CDR3 protein. The repertoire has hundreds of thousands of distinct CDR3 sequences, under 45% of them found once; the top ten carry about 45%. The data originate from a study of T cell repertoires in cytomegalovirus infection. The clonotype originates from a human donor in good health (CMV status not recorded). Some clones in this sample may be carry-over from other donors' samples. This chain connects TRBV7-8 to TRBJ1-5; D uncertain. This specimen was cultured PBMCs, taken from culture after CMV antigen stimulation. CDR3 residues: CASSLVWSGNQPQHF. The CDR3 bases are TGTGCCAGCAGCTTAGTCTGGAGTGGCAATCAGCCCCAGCATTTT.